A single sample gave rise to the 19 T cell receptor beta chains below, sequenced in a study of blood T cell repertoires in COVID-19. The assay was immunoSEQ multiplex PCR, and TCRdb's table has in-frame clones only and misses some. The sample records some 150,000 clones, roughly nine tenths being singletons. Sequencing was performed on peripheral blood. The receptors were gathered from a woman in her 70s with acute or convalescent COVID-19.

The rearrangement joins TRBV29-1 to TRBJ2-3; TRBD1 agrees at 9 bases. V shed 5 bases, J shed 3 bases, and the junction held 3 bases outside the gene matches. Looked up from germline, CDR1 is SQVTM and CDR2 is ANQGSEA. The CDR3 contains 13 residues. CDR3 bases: TGCAGCGTTACAGGGGGCGGGACAGATACGCAGTATTTT. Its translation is CSVTGGGTDTQYF.

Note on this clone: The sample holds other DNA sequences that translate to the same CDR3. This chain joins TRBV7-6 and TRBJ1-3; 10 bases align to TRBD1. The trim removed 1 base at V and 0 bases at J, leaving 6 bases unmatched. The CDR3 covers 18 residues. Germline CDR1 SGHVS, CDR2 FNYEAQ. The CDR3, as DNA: TGTGCCAGCAGCTTAGTCGGGACAGGGGCCTACTCTGGAAACACCATATATTTT. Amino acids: CASSLVGTGAYSGNTIYF.

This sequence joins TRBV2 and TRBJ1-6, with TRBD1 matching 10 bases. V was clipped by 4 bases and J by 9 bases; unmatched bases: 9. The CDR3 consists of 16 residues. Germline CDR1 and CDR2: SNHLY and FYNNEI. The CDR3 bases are TGTGCCAGCAGTGTTACCGGGACAGGGGTTCTTTCACCCCTCCACTTT. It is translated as CASSVTGTGVLSPLHF.

The chain's CDR3 is CASSLGQGGSPLHF. The DNA for the CDR3 is TGTGCCAGCAGCTTGGGACAGGGGGGTTCACCCCTCCACTTT. V and J are TRBV7-2 and TRBJ1-6, with 11 positions matching TRBD1. The CDR3 is 14 amino acids. V was clipped by 3 bases and J by 9 bases; unmatched bases: 1. Germline V gene sequence: CDR1 SGHTA, CDR2 FQGNSA. The variable domain in full, completed from reference TRBV7-2 and TRBJ1-6, reads GAGVSQSPSNKVTEKGKDVELRCDPISGHTALYWYRQSLGQGLEFLIYFQGNSAPDKSGLPSDRFSAERTGGSVSTLTIQRTQQEDSAVYLCASSLGQGGSPLHFGNGTRLTVT.

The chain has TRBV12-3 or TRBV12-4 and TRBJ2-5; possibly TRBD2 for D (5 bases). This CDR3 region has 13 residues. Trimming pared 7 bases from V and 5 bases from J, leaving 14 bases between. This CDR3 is CASTSRAFETQYF. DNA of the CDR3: TGTGCCAGCACCTCGAGGGCCTTTGAGACCCAGTACTTC.

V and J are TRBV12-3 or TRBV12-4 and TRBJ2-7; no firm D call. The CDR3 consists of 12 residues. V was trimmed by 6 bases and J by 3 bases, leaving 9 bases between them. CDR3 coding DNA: TGTGCCAGCAGCCCAGGAAGCTACGAGCAGTACTTC. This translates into CASSPGSYEQYF.

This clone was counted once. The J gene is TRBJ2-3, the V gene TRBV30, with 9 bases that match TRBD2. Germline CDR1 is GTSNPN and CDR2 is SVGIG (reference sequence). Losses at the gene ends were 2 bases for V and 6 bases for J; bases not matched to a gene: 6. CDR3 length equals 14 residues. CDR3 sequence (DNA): TGTGCCTGGAGTCAGAGCGGGGGGTCTGATACGCAGTATTTT. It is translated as CAWSQSGGSDTQYF. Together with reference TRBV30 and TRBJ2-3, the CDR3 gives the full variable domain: SQTIHQWPATLVQPVGSPLSLECTVEGTSNPNLYWYRQAAGRGLQLLFYSVGIGQISSEVPQNLSASRPQDRQFILSSKKLLLSDSGFYLCAWSQSGGSDTQYFGPGTRLTVL.

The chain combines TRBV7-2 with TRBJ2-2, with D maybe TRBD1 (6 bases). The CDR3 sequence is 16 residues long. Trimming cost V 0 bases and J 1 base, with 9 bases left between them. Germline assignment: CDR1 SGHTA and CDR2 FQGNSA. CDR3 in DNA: TGTGCCAGCAGCTTAGCGCCGACAGGGAACACCGGGGAGCTGTTTTTT. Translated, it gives CASSLAPTGNTGELFF. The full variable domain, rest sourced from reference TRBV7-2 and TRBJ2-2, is GAGVSQSPSNKVTEKGKDVELRCDPISGHTALYWYRQSLGQGLEFLIYFQGNSAPDKSGLPSDRFSAERTGGSVSTLTIQRTQQEDSAVYLCASSLAPTGNTGELFFGEGSRLTVL.

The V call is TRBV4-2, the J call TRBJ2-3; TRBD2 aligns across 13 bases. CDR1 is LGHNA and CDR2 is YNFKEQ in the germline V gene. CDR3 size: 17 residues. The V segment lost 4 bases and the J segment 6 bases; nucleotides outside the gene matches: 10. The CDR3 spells CASSRTGTSGVSDTQYF. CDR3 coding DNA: TGTGCCAGCAGCCGAACCGGGACTAGCGGGGTATCGGATACGCAGTATTTT.

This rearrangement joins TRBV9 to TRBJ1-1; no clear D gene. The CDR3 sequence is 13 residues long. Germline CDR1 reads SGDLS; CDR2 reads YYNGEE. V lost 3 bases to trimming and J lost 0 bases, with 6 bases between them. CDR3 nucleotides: TGTGCCAGCAGCGCCAGGCTGAACACTGAAGCTTTCTTT. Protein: CASSARLNTEAFF.

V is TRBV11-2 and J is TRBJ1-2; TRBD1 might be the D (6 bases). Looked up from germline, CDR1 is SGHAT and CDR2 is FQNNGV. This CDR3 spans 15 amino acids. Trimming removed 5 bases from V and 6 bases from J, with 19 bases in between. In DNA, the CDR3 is TGTGCCAGCAGCCTATGGACAGTCCTCGAACATGGCTACACCTTC. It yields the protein CASSLWTVLEHGYTF.

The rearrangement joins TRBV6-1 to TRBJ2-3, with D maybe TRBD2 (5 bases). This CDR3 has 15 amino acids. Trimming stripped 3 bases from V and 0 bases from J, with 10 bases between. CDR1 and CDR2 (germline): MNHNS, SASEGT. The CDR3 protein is CASSDRTSSTDTQYF. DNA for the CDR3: TGTGCCAGCAGTGACAGGACTTCTAGCACAGATACGCAGTATTTT.

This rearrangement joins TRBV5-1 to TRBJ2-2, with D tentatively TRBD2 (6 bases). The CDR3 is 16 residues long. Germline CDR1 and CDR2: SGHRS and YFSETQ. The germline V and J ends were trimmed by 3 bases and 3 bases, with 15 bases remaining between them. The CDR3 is CASSWGERGDTGELFF. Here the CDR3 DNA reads TGCGCCAGCAGCTGGGGGGAGAGGGGAGACACCGGGGAGCTGTTTTTT.

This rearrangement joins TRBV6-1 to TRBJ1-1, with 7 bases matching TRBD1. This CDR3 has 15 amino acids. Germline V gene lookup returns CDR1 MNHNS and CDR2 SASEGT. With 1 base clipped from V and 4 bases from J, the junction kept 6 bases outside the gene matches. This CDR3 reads CASSEVWQGGTEAFF. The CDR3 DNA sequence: TGTGCCAGCAGTGAAGTTTGGCAGGGGGGCACTGAAGCTTTCTTT.

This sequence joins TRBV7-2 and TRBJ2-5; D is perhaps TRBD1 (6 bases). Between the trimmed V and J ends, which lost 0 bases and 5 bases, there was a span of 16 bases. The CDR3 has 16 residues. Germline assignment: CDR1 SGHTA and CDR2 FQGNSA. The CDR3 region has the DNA TGTGCCAGCAGCTTAGCTTTTGTCAGGGGTGGTGAGACCCAGTACTTC. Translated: CASSLAFVRGGETQYF.

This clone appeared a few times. The CDR3 is CASSMASYGYTF. The CDR3 nucleotides are TGTGCCAGCAGTATGGCTAGTTATGGCTACACCTTC. V and J are TRBV28 and TRBJ1-2; unclear D gene. Germline CDR1 and CDR2: MDHEN and SYDVKM. Between the trimmed V and J ends, which lost 5 bases and 5 bases, there was a span of 9 bases. The CDR3 is 12 residues long.

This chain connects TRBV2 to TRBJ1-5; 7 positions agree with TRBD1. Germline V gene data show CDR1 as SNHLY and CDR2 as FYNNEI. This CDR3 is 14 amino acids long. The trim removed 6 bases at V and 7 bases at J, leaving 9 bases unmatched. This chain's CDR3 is CASRGRGIEQPQHF. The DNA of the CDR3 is TGTGCCAGCAGGGGCAGGGGGATAGAACAGCCCCAGCATTTT. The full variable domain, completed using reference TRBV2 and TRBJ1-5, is EPEVTQTPSHQVTQMGQEVILRCVPISNHLYFYWYRQILGQKVEFLVSFYNNEISEKSEIFDDQFSVERPDGSNFTLKIRSTKLEDSAMYFCASRGRGIEQPQHFGDGTRLSIL.

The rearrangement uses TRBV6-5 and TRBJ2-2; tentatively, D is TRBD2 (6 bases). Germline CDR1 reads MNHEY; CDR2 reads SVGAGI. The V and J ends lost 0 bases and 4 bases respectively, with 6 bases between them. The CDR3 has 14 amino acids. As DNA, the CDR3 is TGTGCCAGCAGTTACTCCGGGGGCACCGGGGAGCTGTTTTTT. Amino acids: CASSYSGGTGELFF.

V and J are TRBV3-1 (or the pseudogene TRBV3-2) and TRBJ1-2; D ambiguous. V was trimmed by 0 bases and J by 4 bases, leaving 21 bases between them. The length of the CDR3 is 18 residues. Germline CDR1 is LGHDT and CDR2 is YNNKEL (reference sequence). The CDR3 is CASSQDSGWWESIYGYTF. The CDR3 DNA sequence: TGTGCCAGCAGCCAAGACTCCGGGTGGTGGGAGTCAATCTATGGCTACACCTTC.